This T cell receptor (beta chain) was sequenced in a study of shared clonotypes between healthy human individuals. Libraries were prepared by immunoSEQ multiplex PCR; TCRdb keeps only in-frame clonotypes and omits some of them. The table has around 1.9 million clones, 90% to 95% seen once. V dropped 3 bases and J dropped 4 bases, with 3 bases sitting between them. The CDR3 is made up of 11 amino acids. CDR1 SNHLY and CDR2 FYNNEI come from the germline V gene. In its sample, this clone was seen a few times. Other nucleotide sequences from this sample produce the same CDR3. Cells designated naive CD8 were CD45RO-negative and were positively selected for CCR7, with terminally differentiated effector memory CD45RA+ cells excluded.

The sequence derives from a man aged 18 to 29 in good health. Some clones in this sample may be carry-over from other donors' samples. The sample consisted of naive CD8+ T cells from PBMCs. The chain uses TRBV2 and TRBJ1-2; no clear D gene. The CDR3 nucleotides are TGTGCCAGCAGTGATTCCTATGGCTACACCTTC. It yields the protein CASSDSYGYTF.